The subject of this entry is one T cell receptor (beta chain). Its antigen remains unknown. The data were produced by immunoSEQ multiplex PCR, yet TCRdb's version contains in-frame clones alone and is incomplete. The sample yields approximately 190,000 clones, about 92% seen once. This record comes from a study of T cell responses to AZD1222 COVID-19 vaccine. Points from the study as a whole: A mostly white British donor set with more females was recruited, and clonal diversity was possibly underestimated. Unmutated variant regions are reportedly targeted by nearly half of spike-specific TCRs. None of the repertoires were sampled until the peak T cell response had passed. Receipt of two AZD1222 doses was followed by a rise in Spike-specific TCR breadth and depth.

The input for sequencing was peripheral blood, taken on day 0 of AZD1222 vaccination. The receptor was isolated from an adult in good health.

CDR3 in amino acids: CASSWGDRGYGYTF. CDR3 sequence (DNA): TGTGCCAGCAGCTGGGGGGACAGAGGCTATGGCTACACCTTC. The rearrangement links TRBV5-6 to TRBJ1-2; 7 nucleotides match TRBD1. V gave up 3 bases and J gave up 4 bases; unmatched junction bases: 6. There are 14 residues in the CDR3. Germline CDR1 reads SGHDT; CDR2 reads YYEEEE.